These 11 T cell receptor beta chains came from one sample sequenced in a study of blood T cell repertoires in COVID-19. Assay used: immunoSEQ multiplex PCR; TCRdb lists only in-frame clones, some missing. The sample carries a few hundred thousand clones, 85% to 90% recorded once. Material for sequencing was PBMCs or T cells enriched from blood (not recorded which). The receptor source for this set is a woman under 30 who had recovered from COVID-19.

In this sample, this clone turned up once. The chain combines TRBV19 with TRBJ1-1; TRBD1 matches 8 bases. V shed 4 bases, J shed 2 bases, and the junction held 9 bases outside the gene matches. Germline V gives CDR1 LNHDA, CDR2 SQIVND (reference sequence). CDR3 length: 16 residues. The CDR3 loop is CASSTHLTGANTEAFF. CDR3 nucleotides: TGTGCCAGTAGTACACACTTGACAGGGGCTAACACTGAAGCTTTCTTT.

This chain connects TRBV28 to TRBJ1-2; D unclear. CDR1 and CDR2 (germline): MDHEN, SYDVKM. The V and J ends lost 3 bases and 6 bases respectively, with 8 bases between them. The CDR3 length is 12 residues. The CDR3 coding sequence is TGTGCCAGCAGTTTTTACCAGAATGGCTACACCTTC. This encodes CASSFYQNGYTF.

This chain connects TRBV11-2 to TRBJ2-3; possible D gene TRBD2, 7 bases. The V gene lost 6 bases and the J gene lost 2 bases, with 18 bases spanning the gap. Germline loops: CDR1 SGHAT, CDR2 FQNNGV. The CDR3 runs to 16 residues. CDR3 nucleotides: TGTGCCAGCAGTTTTAGACGGGGGGCCAACACAGATACGCAGTATTTT. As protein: CASSFRRGANTDTQYF.

The CDR3 DNA sequence: TGTGCCAGCAGTGAAGGAGGGGGTTACTCGGGAGAGACCCAGTACTTC. This codes for CASSEGGGYSGETQYF. This rearrangement joins TRBV6-1 to TRBJ2-5; weak D call: TRBD1 (6 bases). V gave up 1 base and J gave up 4 bases, with 16 bases separating them. CDR1 MNHNS and CDR2 SASEGT come from the germline V gene. The CDR3 has 16 residues.

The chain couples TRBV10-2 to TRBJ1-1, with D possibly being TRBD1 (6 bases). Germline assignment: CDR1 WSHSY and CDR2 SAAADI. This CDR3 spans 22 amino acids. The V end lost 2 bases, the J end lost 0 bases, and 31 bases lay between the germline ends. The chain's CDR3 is CASSEARLPGQRPYLMNTEAFF. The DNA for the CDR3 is TGCGCCAGCAGTGAGGCCCGTCTACCGGGACAACGACCCTACCTTATGAACACTGAAGCTTTCTTT.

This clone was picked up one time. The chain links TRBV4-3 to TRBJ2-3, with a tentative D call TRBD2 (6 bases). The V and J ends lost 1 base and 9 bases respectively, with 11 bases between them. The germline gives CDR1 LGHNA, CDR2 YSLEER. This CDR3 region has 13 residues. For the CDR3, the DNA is TGCGCCAGCAGCCAAGGAGGTGGGGGGACGCAGTATTTT. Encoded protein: CASSQGGGGTQYF.

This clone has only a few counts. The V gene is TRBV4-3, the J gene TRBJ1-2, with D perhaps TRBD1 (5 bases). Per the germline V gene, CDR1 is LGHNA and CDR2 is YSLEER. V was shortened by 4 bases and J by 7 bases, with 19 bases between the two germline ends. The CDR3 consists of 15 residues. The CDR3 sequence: CASSPGDLALSGYTF. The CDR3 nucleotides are TGCGCCAGCAGCCCGGGGGACTTGGCATTAAGTGGCTACACCTTC.

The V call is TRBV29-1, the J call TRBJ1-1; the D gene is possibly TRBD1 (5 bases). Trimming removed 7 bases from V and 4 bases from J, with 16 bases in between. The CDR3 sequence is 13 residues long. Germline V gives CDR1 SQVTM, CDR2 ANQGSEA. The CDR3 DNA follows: TGCAGCGCTATGGGGGGGTCGGTCACTGAAGCTTTCTTT. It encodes CSAMGGSVTEAFF.

The CDR3 loop reads CASSLAVQTVGGYTF. The CDR3 coding sequence is TGCGCCAGCAGCTTGGCCGTGCAGACTGTCGGTGGCTACACCTTC. The V gene is TRBV5-1, the J gene TRBJ1-2, with D unclear. CDR3 length: 15 amino acids. Germline V gene lookup returns CDR1 SGHRS and CDR2 YFSETQ. V gave up 0 bases and J gave up 7 bases, with 16 bases separating them.

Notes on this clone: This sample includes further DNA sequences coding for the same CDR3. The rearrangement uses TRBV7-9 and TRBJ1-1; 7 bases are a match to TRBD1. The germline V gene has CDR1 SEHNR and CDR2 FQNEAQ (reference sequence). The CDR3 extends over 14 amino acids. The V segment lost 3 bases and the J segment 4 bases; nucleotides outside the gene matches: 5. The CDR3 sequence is CASSFEGAGTEAFF. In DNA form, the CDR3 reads TGTGCCAGCAGCTTTGAGGGGGCCGGCACTGAAGCTTTCTTT.

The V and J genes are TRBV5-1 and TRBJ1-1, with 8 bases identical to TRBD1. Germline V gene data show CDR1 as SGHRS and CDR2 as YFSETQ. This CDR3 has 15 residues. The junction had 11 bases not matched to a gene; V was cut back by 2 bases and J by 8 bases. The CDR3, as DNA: TGCGCCAGCAGCTTATTGCCCGGGACAGGTCAGGAAGCTTTCTTT. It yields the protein CASSLLPGTGQEAFF.